The TCR beta chain under discussion was sequenced for a study of post-analysis software for immune sequencing data. Study details: Recorded disease courses covered relapsing-remitting, secondary progressive and progressive-relapsing multiple sclerosis. Some patients had no subtype annotation.

This CDR3 has 15 residues. Germline CDR1 SGDLS, CDR2 YYNGEE. Unmatched junction bases numbered 11, after V lost 0 bases and J lost 15 bases. This clonotype was recorded a few times. Its target is unknown. Study-level findings and limits: Same-batch preparations were strongly co-clustered by F measure. TRBV segments more frequent in patients than in controls numbered about five and included TRBV5-6, TRBV5-1 and TRBV20-1.

Every TCR beta cDNA library bore unique molecular identifiers. Starting from around 0.96 to 9.9 million T cells, the study yielded about half a million cDNA molecules. TCRdb re-called the PCR reads with MiXCR, one entry per CDR3 protein. The sample holds some 690,000 distinct CDR3 sequences, 25% to 30% seen once. This chain links TRBV9 with TRBJ1-6; 8 nucleotides match TRBD1. The sequence derives from a girl between 5 and 17 years old with multiple sclerosis. Source material: blood. CDR3 residues: CASSVGGTGGQFLHF. As DNA, the CDR3 is TGTGCCAGCAGCGTAGGTGGAACAGGGGGACAGTTCCTCCACTTT.